This is a list of T cell receptor beta chains from one sample in a study of T cell changes during pregnancy in multiple sclerosis. Only in-frame clones appear in the TCRdb table, and some are missing; sequencing was by immunoSEQ multiplex PCR. The sample holds tens of thousands of clones, about 90% seen once. This specimen consisted of CD4+ T cells from peripheral blood mononuclear cells, obtained in the third trimester of pregnancy. These receptors originate from a female donor with multiple sclerosis, enrolled in a pregnancy study. The CDR3 runs from the conserved cysteine through the conserved F or W. A D gene is named only where the DNA matches it firmly. Not every row has a clone size; where given, it reads once, few, many or a size class.

d_gene	abundance	v_gene	j_gene	CDR3nt	CDR3aa
TRBD1	.	TRBV7-8	TRBJ2-2	TGTGCCAGCAGCTCGCGCAGGGGGCGAGACGGGGAGCTGTTTTTT	CASSSRRGRDGELFF
.	.	TRBV5-1	TRBJ2-7	TGCGCCAGCAGCTTGGAGGGAATGCTCACGGGGGAGCAGTACTTC	CASSLEGMLTGEQYF
TRBD1	.	TRBV7-9	TRBJ1-6	TGTGCCAGCAGCTCCAGGACAGGTCTCGATTCACCCCTCCACTTT	CASSSRTGLDSPLHF
.	.	TRBV29-1	TRBJ2-6	TGCAGCGTTTTAGGACTTGACGGGGCCAACGTCCTGACTTTC	CSVLGLDGANVLTF
TRBD2	.	TRBV29-1	TRBJ2-3	TGCAGCGTTCAGCGGGGGATCACAGATACGCAGTATTTT	CSVQRGITDTQYF
TRBD1	.	TRBV6-6	TRBJ1-5	TGTGCCAGCAGTGACAGGGGTCGGCAGCCCCAGCATTTT	CASSDRGRQPQHF
TRBD2	.	TRBV6-1	TRBJ2-5	TGTGCCAGCAGTGCTAGCGGGGGGGCGGGAGAGACCCAGTACTTC	CASSASGGAGETQYF
TRBD1	.	TRBV7-2	TRBJ1-6	TGTGCCAGCAGCTCCGGACAGGGTCTGGGTTCACCCCTCCACTTT	CASSSGQGLGSPLHF
TRBD1	.	TRBV6-1	TRBJ1-5	TGTGCCAGCAGTGCGAGAGGGGGCAGTCAGCCCCAGCATTTT	CASSARGGSQPQHF
TRBD2	.	TRBV9	TRBJ2-3	TGTGCCAGCTCCTTACCGCGGGGGGATGCAGATACGCAGTATTTT	CASSLPRGDADTQYF
.	once	TRBV5-1	TRBJ1-4	TGCGCCAGCAGCTTGGTAGGGGCAGATGAAAAACTGTTTTTT	CASSLVGADEKLFF
.	.	TRBV6-1	TRBJ1-5	TGTGCCAGCAGTGAAGAAGGGGCCCATAGCAATCAGCCCCAGCATTTT	CASSEEGAHSNQPQHF
.	.	TRBV4-1	TRBJ2-3	TGCGCCAGCAGCCAGACCGGGACAAGGGAAACGCAGTATTTT	CASSQTGTRETQYF
TRBD2	.	TRBV7-9	TRBJ2-5	TGTGCCAGCAGCCTGGGGGGGACTAGCGGGGGAACGGAGACCCAGTACTTC	CASSLGGTSGGTETQYF
.	.	TRBV7-9	TRBJ2-5	TGTGCCAGCAGCTTAGAGGGACTGGTGGAGACCCAGTACTTC	CASSLEGLVETQYF
TRBD1	.	TRBV25-1	TRBJ2-4	TGTGCCAGCAGCCAACAGGGGGCTCCGGAGAACATTCAGTACTTC	CASSQQGAPENIQYF
.	.	TRBV5-6	TRBJ1-3	TGTGCCAGCAGCTTTCAATCCGGCAGGGGAAAGGGAAACACCATATATTTT	CASSFQSGRGKGNTIYF
.	.	TRBV2	TRBJ2-7	TGTGCCAGCAGTGAAGGGCAGCGCCTCTCCTACGAGCAGTACTTC	CASSEGQRLSYEQYF
TRBD1	few	TRBV7-9	TRBJ1-5	TGTGCCAGCAGCTCGGGACAGCATCAGCCCCAGCATTTT	CASSSGQHQPQHF
.	once	TRBV18	TRBJ2-7	TGTGCCAGCTCACCTACGGGGAGGACCTACGAGCAGTACTTC	CASSPTGRTYEQYF
.	.	TRBV7-3	TRBJ2-2	TGTGCCAGCAGCTTAGGGCAGATCAACACCGGGGAGCTGTTTTTT	CASSLGQINTGELFF
TRBD2	.	TRBV11-3	TRBJ2-1	TGTGCCAGCAGCCTACTAGCGGGTGAGGGTGTTGAGCAGTTCTTC	CASSLLAGEGVEQFF
.	.	TRBV15	TRBJ1-2	TGTGCCACCAGCAGAGACGTGCGGGGAGAGGACTATGGCTACACCTTC	CATSRDVRGEDYGYTF
TRBD1	few	TRBV19	TRBJ1-1	TGTGCCAGTAGTATGTCCCAACAGGGGGTCTCTGAAGCTTTCTTT	CASSMSQQGVSEAFF
.	few	TRBV4-1	TRBJ2-1	TGCGCCAGCAGCCAAGATCCCCCTAAGCAGTTCTTC	CASSQDPPKQFF
.	.	TRBV4-1	TRBJ1-6	TGCGCCAGCAGCTCCGAAAAAACACAGGGTGTCTCACCCCTCCACTTT	CASSSEKTQGVSPLHF
TRBD2	.	TRBV19	TRBJ2-1	TGTGCCAGTAGTATCATACTCGCTAGCGGGGGGGCCGGGTATGAGCAGTTCTTC	CASSIILASGGAGYEQFF
TRBD1	.	TRBV7-6	TRBJ1-6	TGTGCCAGCAGCTTAGCGTACGGGACAGGGGCGCCCTTT	CASSLAYGTGAPF
.	.	TRBV6-1	TRBJ2-5	TGTGCCAGCAGGGCAGGGATCTTGGAGACCCAGTACTTC	CASRAGILETQYF
TRBD1	.	TRBV6-4	TRBJ1-5	TGTGCCAGCAGTGACTCGGGACAGGGTCGGCCCCAGCATTTT	CASSDSGQGRPQHF
TRBD2	.	TRBV7-9	TRBJ2-7	TGTGCCAGCAGCTTGGGACTAGCGGGGGGTACGGGGGAGCAGTACTTC	CASSLGLAGGTGEQYF
TRBD1	.	TRBV16	TRBJ1-2	TGTGCCAGCAGCCAAACCCCAGGGACAGGGCTAGGGAACTATGGCTACACCTTC	CASSQTPGTGLGNYGYTF
TRBD1	.	TRBV6-5	TRBJ2-5	TGTGCCACGGGACAGGGAGAGGGGACCCAGTACTTC	CATGQGEGTQYF
TRBD1	.	TRBV4-1	TRBJ1-2	TGCGCCAGCAGCCTACAGGGGACCCTTCTCTATGGCTACACCTTC	CASSLQGTLLYGYTF
.	.	TRBV6-6	TRBJ2-5	TGTGCCAGCAGTTCTGAGAGGGAGACCCAGTACTTC	CASSSERETQYF
TRBD1	.	TRBV19	TRBJ1-6	TGTGCCAGTAGTAGGGGACAGGGATTTGCTTCTAATTCACCCCTCCACTTT	CASSRGQGFASNSPLHF
TRBD2	.	TRBV11-3	TRBJ2-5	TGTGCCAGCAGCTCCCGGACTAGCGGGGGAGAGACCCAGTACTTC	CASSSRTSGGETQYF
.	once	TRBV9	TRBJ1-3	TGTGCCAGCAGCGTTTCTACGGGCTCTGGAAACACCATATATTTT	CASSVSTGSGNTIYF
.	few	TRBV5-1	TRBJ1-1	TGCGCCAGCAGCGTGACAAGGATGAACACTGAAGCTTTCTTT	CASSVTRMNTEAFF
.	.	TRBV7-9	TRBJ1-4	TGTGCCAGCAGCTTCGGCCCCGGGGGGGAAAAACTGTTTTTT	CASSFGPGGEKLFF
.	.	TRBV10-3	TRBJ1-1	TGTGCCACCTCCATGGGAGGCACTGAAGCTTTCTTT	CATSMGGTEAFF
.	.	TRBV2	TRBJ1-2	TGTGCCAGCAGTGAAACAGGGTTATTCCCGTCGTCAAGGGATGGCTACACCTTC	CASSETGLFPSSRDGYTF
TRBD2	.	TRBV9	TRBJ2-2	TGTGCCAGCAGCGCCAGCGGGGGGGCAGGAGTTGGGGAGCTGTTTTTT	CASSASGGAGVGELFF
.	.	TRBV9	TRBJ2-3	TGTGCCAGCAGCCCGACGATGGGGCGGGATACGCAGTATTTT	CASSPTMGRDTQYF
.	.	TRBV7-3	TRBJ2-7	TGTGCCAGCGCAGAGACCTCTTTCGGGGAGCAGTACTTC	CASAETSFGEQYF
TRBD2	.	TRBV11-2	TRBJ2-7	TGTGCCAGCAGCACCCCTAGCGGGGGGGCCCACGAGCAGTACTTC	CASSTPSGGAHEQYF
.	.	TRBV25-1	TRBJ1-2	TGTGCCAGCAGTGACGGAGGTGAAGGCTACACCTTC	CASSDGGEGYTF
.	.	TRBV7-9	TRBJ1-5	TGTGCCAGCAGCCCCGCGGGGGCGGGTAATCAGCCCCAGCATTTT	CASSPAGAGNQPQHF
.	.	TRBV5-1	TRBJ2-3	TGCGCCAGCAGCTTAGCCGGCGGCTCGACGGCAGATACGCAGTATTTT	CASSLAGGSTADTQYF
.	few	TRBV4-2	TRBJ1-2	TGTGCCAGCAGCCAAGATTCGGCAGGTCAAGGCTACACCTTC	CASSQDSAGQGYTF
TRBD1	.	TRBV5-1	TRBJ1-1	TGCGCCAGCAGCTTGACCGGGACAGGGAAATATGAAGCTTTCTTT	CASSLTGTGKYEAFF
.	once	TRBV5-3	TRBJ1-3	TGTGCCAGCGAGGGCTCTGGAAACACCATATATTTT	CASEGSGNTIYF
TRBD2	.	TRBV7-6	TRBJ2-3	TGTGCCAGCAGCCCCCGGGGGGGTGGCACAGATACGCAGTATTTT	CASSPRGGGTDTQYF
TRBD2	.	TRBV5-1	TRBJ2-5	TGCGCCAGCAGCCTGGTTTCGGGGAGGGAGGAGACCCAGTACTTC	CASSLVSGREETQYF
TRBD2	.	TRBV5-4	TRBJ2-3	TGTGCCAGCAGCAAAGGTACTAGCGGGACTAGCACAGATACGCAGTATTTT	CASSKGTSGTSTDTQYF
.	.	TRBV29-1	TRBJ1-1	TGCAGCGTTGCCGCGGTGGGGGGACGATCTAACACTGAAGCTTTCTTT	CSVAAVGGRSNTEAFF
.	.	TRBV27	TRBJ1-5	TGTGCCAGCAGTTTGACAGGAATGGTGGGTAATCAGCCCCAGCATTTT	CASSLTGMVGNQPQHF
TRBD1	.	TRBV2	TRBJ2-1	TGTGCCAGCAGTGGGGACAGGTACAATGAGCAGTTCTTC	CASSGDRYNEQFF
TRBD1	.	TRBV25-1	TRBJ1-2	TGTGCCAGCAGGACAGGGGAGCGTGGCTACACCTTC	CASRTGERGYTF
.	.	TRBV19	TRBJ2-5	TGTGCCAGTAGTGGAGGGAGGTGGGAGACCCAGTACTTC	CASSGGRWETQYF